The 29 T cell receptor beta chains below come from one sample, sequenced in a study of Tregs in tolerant kidney transplant recipients. Generated by immunoSEQ multiplex PCR, the TCRdb table keeps only in-frame clones and is missing some. The repertoire includes around 52,000 clones, 80% to 90% of them detected once, and 4% to 6.5% sits in the top ten. The sequenced sample consisted of CD4+ T cells from blood. The receptors derive from a human donor in good health.

V is TRBV19 and J is TRBJ1-3, with D possibly TRBD1 on 5 matching bases. Germline lookup yields CDR1 LNHDA and CDR2 SQIVND (reference sequence). V was clipped by 8 bases and J by 3 bases, with 11 bases between them. The CDR3 runs to 13 residues. The CDR3 protein is CASSWGGGNTIYF. The CDR3 DNA follows: TGTGCCAGTTCCTGGGGGGGTGGAAACACCATATATTTT.

The rearrangement links TRBV18 to TRBJ2-5; 13 bases line up with TRBD2. The germline V gene encodes CDR1 KGHSH and CDR2 LQKENI. V lost 10 bases, J lost 5 bases, and 13 bases stayed unmatched. The CDR3 is 16 amino acids. In DNA form, the CDR3 reads TGTGCCACCCGCCTCTTGGGACTAGCGGGATTTGAGACCCAGTACTTC. Translating gives CATRLLGLAGFETQYF.

The V call is TRBV27, the J call TRBJ2-5; possibly TRBD2 for D (6 bases). The V and J ends lost 9 bases and 5 bases respectively, with 16 bases between them. The CDR3 is 13 residues long. Germline V gene lookup returns CDR1 MNHEY and CDR2 SMNVEV (reference sequence). CDR3 DNA: TGTGCCAGGGCCCCGACTAGGGGCGAGACCCAGTACTTC. It specifies CARAPTRGETQYF.

This sequence joins TRBV9 and TRBJ1-1; D is unclear. CDR3 length equals 13 residues. V gave up 0 bases and J gave up 0 bases, with 3 bases separating them. Germline CDR1 and CDR2: SGDLS and YYNGEE. CDR3 bases: TGTGCCAGCAGCGTAGCTTTGAACACTGAAGCTTTCTTT. It is translated as CASSVALNTEAFF.

This rearrangement joins TRBV7-2 to TRBJ2-5; no clear D. The V and J ends lost 1 base and 2 bases respectively, with 11 bases between them. Germline lookup yields CDR1 SGHTA and CDR2 FQGNSA. The CDR3 is made up of 15 amino acids. The CDR3 sequence is CASSLGPPGQETQYF. The CDR3 DNA reads as TGTGCCAGCAGCTTAGGGCCCCCCGGGCAAGAGACCCAGTACTTC.

The chain has TRBV7-3 and TRBJ2-5; D might be TRBD2 (6 bases). Germline assignment: CDR1 SGHTA and CDR2 FQGTGA. Deletions cut 4 bases from V and 4 bases from J, with 13 bases between. The CDR3 totals 14 residues. CDR3 sequence reads: CASSSPTEGETQYF. CDR3 DNA sequence: TGTGCCAGCAGCTCTCCCACGGAGGGAGAGACCCAGTACTTC.

For the CDR3, the DNA is TGTGCCAGCAGCTTATACAGCCAAGAGACCCAGTACTTC. This sequence encodes CASSLYSQETQYF. The rearrangement joins TRBV7-6 to TRBJ2-5; D ambiguous. Trimming left V 2 bases short and J 1 base short, with 5 bases between. The CDR3 contains 13 residues. The germline V gene has CDR1 SGHVS and CDR2 FNYEAQ.

The chain joins TRBV5-1 to TRBJ2-3; the match to TRBD1 covers 7 bases. J was trimmed by 6 bases and V by 4 bases; bases with no gene match: 8. This CDR3 contains 14 residues. In germline, CDR1 is SGHRS, CDR2 YFSETQ. The CDR3 DNA reads as TGCGCCAGCAGCCCTGGACAGGCGACGGATACGCAGTATTTT. Protein: CASSPGQATDTQYF. The whole variable domain, remainder taken from reference TRBV5-1 and TRBJ2-3, is KAGVTQTPRYLIKTRGQQVTLSCSPISGHRSVSWYQQTPGQGLQFLFEYFSETQRNKGNFPGRFSGRQFSNSRSEMNVSTLELGDSALYLCASSPGQATDTQYFGPGTRLTVL.

The chain employs TRBV5-5 and TRBJ2-2, with D perhaps given as TRBD1 or TRBD2 (5 bases each). This CDR3 spans 17 amino acids. V lost 4 bases and J 0 bases, leaving 16 bases between the germline ends. CDR1 and CDR2 from the germline V gene are SGHKS and YYEKEE (reference sequence). CDR3 in amino acids: CASSQTGGFANTGELFF. The CDR3 nucleotides are TGTGCCAGCAGCCAAACTGGGGGTTTCGCGAACACCGGGGAGCTGTTTTTT.

This rearrangement joins TRBV11-3 to TRBJ2-7, with D maybe TRBD2 (6 bases). Germline assignment: CDR1 SGHNT and CDR2 YENEEA. This CDR3 comprises 15 residues. Trimming stripped 6 bases from V and 2 bases from J, with 17 bases between. CDR3 sequence: CASSRGLTMTYEQYF. The CDR3 region has the DNA TGTGCCAGCAGTCGGGGACTGACGATGACCTACGAGCAGTACTTC.

V gene TRBV10-3 combines with J gene TRBJ1-1; no clear D. The CDR3 contains 13 residues. Germline lookup yields CDR1 ENHRY and CDR2 SYGVKD. V lost 6 bases, J lost 0 bases, and 8 bases lay in between. CDR3 bases: TGTGCCATCAGCTTTACATTGAACACTGAAGCTTTCTTT. This codes for CAISFTLNTEAFF.

The CDR3 protein is CASGLVLAGIYNEQFF. The DNA for the CDR3 is TGTGCTAGTGGTTTGGTACTAGCGGGTATATACAATGAGCAGTTCTTC. J is TRBJ2-1 and V is TRBV12-5; 9 bases are shared with TRBD2. CDR3 length: 16 residues. Germline V CDR1 and CDR2: LGHNT, FRNRAP. V trimming: 0 bases; J trimming: 4 bases; junction bases outside the gene matches: 4.

The J gene is TRBJ1-1, the V gene TRBV5-5; D remains unclear. V was shortened by 2 bases and J by 0 bases, with 5 bases between the two germline ends. The CDR3 is 13 residues long. Germline loops: CDR1 SGHKS, CDR2 YYEKEE (reference sequence). The CDR3 loop reads CASSFLMNTEAFF. The CDR3 DNA reads TGTGCCAGCAGCTTTCTGATGAACACTGAAGCTTTCTTT.

This chain joins TRBV7-2 and TRBJ2-7; 9 nucleotides line up with TRBD1. J was trimmed by 5 bases and V by 4 bases; bases with no gene match: 9. This CDR3 has 15 residues. CDR1 and CDR2 (germline): SGHTA, FQGNSA. CDR3 residues: CASSWTGQGFHEQYF. The CDR3 DNA follows: TGTGCCAGCAGCTGGACCGGACAGGGGTTCCACGAGCAGTACTTC.

This clone was recorded only once. The chain joins TRBV28 to TRBJ2-2; D unresolved. The CDR3 is 12 residues long. Germline V gives CDR1 MDHEN, CDR2 SYDVKM. The V and J ends lost 1 base and 7 bases respectively, with 4 bases between them. The CDR3 loop reads CASSLLVGELFF. The CDR3 DNA is TGTGCCAGCAGTTTATTGGTCGGGGAGCTGTTTTTT.

The chain uses TRBV5-4 and TRBJ2-7, with a possible D match to TRBD1 (5 bases). Trimming removed 2 bases at V and 0 bases at J, with 18 bases between. The germline CDR1 and CDR2 sequences are SGHNT and YYREEE (reference sequence). The CDR3 has 17 residues. CDR3 sequence: CASSFGTSIDSSYEQYF. The CDR3 DNA reads TGTGCCAGCAGCTTTGGCACCTCTATCGACAGCTCCTACGAGCAGTACTTC.

V usage is TRBV6-5 and J usage is TRBJ1-5, with unresolved D. CDR3 length: 12 amino acids. Germline CDR1 is MNHEY and CDR2 is SVGAGI. V was cut by 5 bases and J by 7 bases, with 9 bases left in between. The CDR3 sequence: CASSTGLQPQHF. As DNA, the CDR3 is TGTGCCAGCAGTACGGGTCTCCAGCCCCAGCATTTT.

The V call is TRBV4-2, the J call TRBJ1-5; 12 nucleotides align to TRBD1. The CDR3 has 16 residues. Germline CDR1 is LGHNA and CDR2 is YNFKEQ. After removal of 3 bases from V and 7 bases from J, the junction contained 7 bases not matched to a gene. The CDR3 here is CASSQRGQGALQPQHF. As DNA, the CDR3 is TGTGCCAGCAGCCAGAGGGGACAGGGGGCTCTACAGCCCCAGCATTTT.

The rearrangement uses TRBV11-3 and TRBJ2-7; perhaps D is TRBD1 or TRBD2 (6 bases each). The CDR3 length is 18 residues. Trimming took off 5 bases at V and 0 bases at J, with 23 bases between the two ends. Germline V CDR1 and CDR2: SGHNT, YENEEA. CDR3 region: CASSLYGGPQDYSYEQYF. Here the CDR3 DNA reads TGTGCCAGCAGCCTTTATGGGGGGCCCCAAGATTACTCCTACGAGCAGTACTTC.

The chain recombines TRBV7-3 with TRBJ2-3; TRBD2 matches at 8 bases. The germline V gene encodes CDR1 SGHTA and CDR2 FQGTGA. The CDR3 totals 14 residues. V shed 6 bases, J shed 5 bases, and the junction held 7 bases outside the gene matches. The CDR3 DNA is TGTGCCAGCAGTCCGAGCGGGAGCTTAGATACGCAGTATTTT. This translates into CASSPSGSLDTQYF.

The chain employs TRBV6-5 and TRBJ1-6; 7 positions match TRBD1. CDR1 and CDR2 from the germline V gene are MNHEY and SVGAGI. The CDR3 sequence is 14 residues long. The V gene end was trimmed by 5 bases and the J gene end by 5 bases; junction bases not matched to a gene: 3. CDR3 nucleotides: TGTGCCAGCAGTGACAGGGCCCATAATTCACCCCTCCACTTT. It translates to CASSDRAHNSPLHF.

The gene calls are TRBV30 and TRBJ2-5; 10 bases are shared with TRBD2. Germline assignment: CDR1 GTSNPN and CDR2 SVGIG (reference sequence). CDR3 length: 13 residues. Trimming removed 7 bases from V and 8 bases from J; junction bases left unmatched: 10. CDR3 protein: CAYSGGPTGTQYF. The CDR3 coding sequence is TGTGCCTATAGCGGGGGGCCCACGGGAACCCAGTACTTC.

The chain links TRBV5-1 to TRBJ1-1, with 9 nucleotides matching TRBD1. The CDR3 has 17 amino acids. Germline CDR1 and CDR2: SGHRS and YFSETQ. V gave up 0 bases and J gave up 7 bases; unmatched junction bases: 13. CDR3 DNA sequence: TGCGCCAGCAGCTTGGAGGGACAGGGAATAATTGTTGGTGAAGCTTTCTTT. Amino acid sequence: CASSLEGQGIIVGEAFF.

In this sample, this clone turned up once. The J gene is TRBJ1-6, the V gene TRBV5-4, with 7 positions matching TRBD1. J gave up 3 bases and V 3 bases, and 3 bases lay outside the gene matches. The CDR3 runs 15 residues. The germline CDR1 and CDR2 sequences are SGHNT and YYREEE (reference sequence). CDR3 region: CASSWGTDYNSPLHF. Here the CDR3 DNA reads TGTGCCAGCAGCTGGGGGACAGACTATAATTCACCCCTCCACTTT. The variable domain in full, with the rest retrieved from reference TRBV5-4 and TRBJ1-6, is ETGVTQSPTHLIKTRGQQVTLRCSSQSGHNTVSWYQQALGQGPQFIFQYYREEENGRGNFPPRFSGLQFPNYSSELNVNALELDDSALYLCASSWGTDYNSPLHFGNGTRLTVT.

V and J are TRBV6-1 and TRBJ1-5; no clear D gene. The CDR3 extends over 13 amino acids. Germline V gene sequence: CDR1 MNHNS, CDR2 SASEGT. V lost 7 bases and J lost 4, with 11 bases in between. CDR3 DNA: TGTGCCAGCAAAGAGGGAGGGAATCAGCCCCAGCATTTT. Translated, it gives CASKEGGNQPQHF.

This clone was seen just once. The CDR3: CASSLGGAGNNEQFF. Here the CDR3 DNA reads TGTGCCAGCAGCCTGGGGGGAGCGGGGAACAATGAGCAGTTCTTC. V usage is TRBV27 and J usage is TRBJ2-1, with 7 nucleotides matching TRBD2. J lost 5 bases, V lost 6 bases, and 10 bases had no gene match. CDR3 length: 15 residues. Germline V gene sequence: CDR1 MNHEY, CDR2 SMNVEV (reference sequence).

The chain couples TRBV14 to TRBJ2-1; tentatively, D is TRBD2 (5 bases). This CDR3 is built from 15 residues. V shed 4 bases and J shed 7 bases, with 17 bases lying between them. Germline CDR1 is SGHDN and CDR2 is FVKESK. The CDR3 reads CASSPTLSGWNEQFF. For the CDR3, the DNA is TGTGCCAGCAGCCCAACCCTAAGCGGTTGGAATGAGCAGTTCTTC.

The rearrangement links TRBV7-2 to TRBJ1-1; D call uncertain. CDR1 is SGHTA, CDR2 FQGNSA, per germline. CDR3 length: 13 residues. The V end lost 0 bases, the J end lost 7 bases, and 9 bases lay between the germline ends. CDR3 amino acids: CASSLANSREAFF. In DNA form, the CDR3 reads TGTGCCAGCAGCTTAGCGAACAGTCGTGAAGCTTTCTTT. The whole variable domain, filled in from reference TRBV7-2 and TRBJ1-1, reads GAGVSQSPSNKVTEKGKDVELRCDPISGHTALYWYRQSLGQGLEFLIYFQGNSAPDKSGLPSDRFSAERTGGSVSTLTIQRTQQEDSAVYLCASSLANSREAFFGQGTRLTVV.

In nucleotides, the CDR3 is TGTGCCAGCAGCGTTGGACAGGACCCTAACTATGGCTACACCTTC. Translating gives CASSVGQDPNYGYTF. V usage is TRBV9 and J usage is TRBJ1-2; 7 bases agree with TRBD1. The germline V gene encodes CDR1 SGDLS and CDR2 YYNGEE. Germline trimming cut 2 bases from V and 0 bases from J; bases unmatched to any gene: 4. CDR3 length: 15 amino acids.